Presented here are 20 T cell receptor beta chains from one specimen sequenced in a study of beta chain features in type 1 diabetes. Study-wide findings and caveats: When Type 1 diabetes patients were examined, their TCRB CDR3s proved moderately but significantly shorter in all four CD4+ subsets.

No antigen is known for these receptors. The authors reverse transcribed all of the isolated RNA, so sequencing captured expressed TCRB transcripts. The data were produced by immunoSEQ multiplex PCR, yet TCRdb's version contains in-frame clones alone and is incomplete. The table records 640,000 or so clones, about an eighth of them present only once. Specimen: naive CD4+ T cells from blood. These receptors all stem from a man aged 18 to 35 with type 1 diabetes.

A few counts support this clone. The chain recombines TRBV23-1 with TRBJ1-1; TRBD1 might be the D (5 bases). TRBV23-1 is flagged as an ORF with uncertain function. The length of the CDR3 is 15 residues. V lost 0 bases, J lost 4 bases, and 12 bases lay in between. CDR3 nucleotides: TGCGCCAGCAGTCAATCTAAGGGGTCCGGCACTGAAGCTTTCTTT. It encodes CASSQSKGSGTEAFF.

V and J are TRBV9 and TRBJ2-4; the D gene could be TRBD1 or TRBD2 (7 bases each). Trimming removed 0 bases from V and 8 bases from J, with 12 bases in between. The germline CDR1 and CDR2 sequences are SGDLS and YYNGEE. The CDR3 has 14 amino acids. CDR3 residues: CASSVVSGGDIQYF. The DNA for the CDR3 is TGTGCCAGCAGCGTAGTGTCAGGGGGGGACATTCAGTACTTC.

There are a few counts of this clone. The chain carries TRBV6-6 and TRBJ2-2; D possibly corresponds to TRBD1 (5 bases). This CDR3 is 13 amino acids long. Trimming took 4 bases from V and 5 from J, leaving 8 bases between them. Germline values: CDR1 MNHNY, CDR2 SVGAGI (reference sequence). CDR3 protein: CASSWGSTGELFF. CDR3 nucleotide sequence: TGTGCCAGCAGTTGGGGCAGTACCGGGGAGCTGTTTTTT.

The CDR3 sequence is CASSEGRNTEAFF. The CDR3 DNA follows: TGTGCCAGCAGTGAGGGCAGGAACACTGAAGCTTTCTTT. The chain recombines TRBV6-4 with TRBJ1-1; D is uncertain. Trimming removed 3 bases from V and 1 base from J, with 6 bases in between. The CDR3 spans 13 residues. The germline gives CDR1 MRHNA, CDR2 SNTAGT.

This clone has only a few counts. J is TRBJ2-4 and V is TRBV6-5, with a possible D match to TRBD2 (5 bases). The CDR3 extends over 16 amino acids. V lost 4 bases and J 8 bases, leaving 21 bases between the germline ends. The germline CDR1 and CDR2 sequences are MNHEY and SVGAGI. DNA for the CDR3: TGTGCCAGCAGTTTTGGCGGGTCTGGTAACGGAGACATTCAGTACTTC. It specifies CASSFGGSGNGDIQYF.

This clone was found a few times. The gene calls are TRBV29-1 and TRBJ2-5; no definite D call. The CDR3 has 13 residues. V was clipped by 6 bases and J by 4 bases, with 15 bases between them. Germline CDR1 SQVTM, CDR2 ANQGSEA. CDR3 DNA: TGCAGCGTCATCGTCGGGCTGGGAGAGACCCAGTACTTC. Amino acid sequence: CSVIVGLGETQYF.

The CDR3 loop reads CASSRTGTDTGELFF. For the CDR3, the DNA is TGTGCCAGCAGCCGGACAGGGACGGACACCGGGGAGCTGTTTTTT. The chain recombines TRBV2 with TRBJ2-2; TRBD1 matches 8 bases. Germline V CDR1 and CDR2: SNHLY, FYNNEI. The length of the CDR3 is 15 residues. Unmatched junction bases numbered 6, after V lost 6 bases and J lost 3 bases.

The sample holds a few counts of this clone. V and J are TRBV6-6 and TRBJ1-2, with D maybe TRBD1 (6 bases). V was pared by 2 bases and J by 2 bases, with 15 bases between. The CDR3 loop spans 16 amino acids. Germline V gives CDR1 MNHNY, CDR2 SVGAGI (reference sequence). The DNA of the CDR3 is TGTGCCAGCAGTTACGGGCAGGGGACCTTAAACTATGGCTACACCTTC. It yields the protein CASSYGQGTLNYGYTF.

This clone was observed a few times. This chain connects TRBV6-5 to TRBJ2-1; D is possibly TRBD1 or TRBD2 (5 bases each). Trimming shortened V by 6 bases and J by 4 bases, and 13 bases separated the two germline ends. The CDR3 consists of 14 residues. The germline gives CDR1 MNHEY, CDR2 SVGAGI. For the CDR3, the DNA is TGTGCCAGCAGCTCCGGGACCCTGTACAATGAGCAGTTCTTC. Protein: CASSSGTLYNEQFF.

This clone was picked up a small number of times. The chain is built from TRBV2 and TRBJ1-1, with D uncertain. Trimming removed 7 bases from V and 3 bases from J, with 12 bases in between. The CDR3 totals 13 residues. Germline V gene sequence: CDR1 SNHLY, CDR2 FYNNEI. The CDR3 reads CASNGQRDTEAFF. CDR3 nucleotides: TGTGCCAGCAACGGGCAGAGAGACACTGAAGCTTTCTTT.

This clone was counted between two and nine times. This chain uses TRBV30 with TRBJ1-1; no reliable D call. Germline-derived CDR1 and CDR2 are GTSNPN and SVGIG (reference sequence). The CDR3 loop spans 12 amino acids. Trimming took 2 bases from V and 1 from J, leaving 5 bases between them. CDR3 sequence (DNA): TGTGCCTGGAGTCACACGAACACTGAAGCTTTCTTT. Residues: CAWSHTNTEAFF.

The chain couples TRBV29-1 to TRBJ2-1, with TRBD2 matching 14 bases. The V segment lost 7 bases and the J segment 8 bases; nucleotides outside the gene matches: 10. CDR1 is SQVTM, CDR2 ANQGSEA, per germline. The CDR3 sequence is 15 residues long. The CDR3 DNA follows: TGCAGCGCAAGAGGACTAGCGGGGGGCTTCGATGAGCAGTTCTTC. This sequence encodes CSARGLAGGFDEQFF.

In this sample, this clone turned up a few times. The chain has TRBV18 and TRBJ2-7; D remains unclear. Germline V gene sequence: CDR1 KGHSH, CDR2 LQKENI. With 1 base removed from V and 6 bases from J, the gap between germline ends came to 7 bases. The CDR3 contains 12 residues. The CDR3 loop reads CASSPQGREQYF. In DNA, the CDR3 is TGTGCCAGCTCACCACAAGGTCGCGAGCAGTACTTC.

The V and J genes are TRBV9 and TRBJ1-6; weak D call: TRBD1 (5 bases). The CDR3 contains 15 residues. Trimming took off 0 bases at V and 8 bases at J, with 12 bases between the two ends. CDR1 and CDR2 (germline): SGDLS, YYNGEE. The CDR3 nucleotides read TGTGCCAGCAGCGTAGTGGGGGATCAGGATTCACCCCTCCACTTT. Protein: CASSVVGDQDSPLHF.

V gene TRBV18 combines with J gene TRBJ1-1; 7 positions agree with TRBD1. Germline trimming cut 1 base from V and 3 bases from J; bases unmatched to any gene: 8. This CDR3 comprises 16 residues. Germline CDR1 KGHSH, CDR2 LQKENI. The CDR3 loop reads CASSPREGRGDTEAFF. As DNA, the CDR3 is TGTGCCAGCTCACCACGGGAGGGCAGGGGGGACACTGAAGCTTTCTTT.

This clone was seen a few times. This rearrangement joins TRBV6-6 to TRBJ2-7, with D perhaps TRBD1 or TRBD2 (5 bases each). Germline V gene data show CDR1 as MNHNY and CDR2 as SVGAGI (reference sequence). The CDR3 is 13 amino acids. V gave up 10 bases and J gave up 2 bases, with 15 bases separating them. The CDR3 nucleotides read TGTGCCACCGGGACCCAGAGAACCTACGAGCAGTACTTC. This translates into CATGTQRTYEQYF.

This clone turned up a few times. The rearrangement joins TRBV10-3 to TRBJ2-1, with D possibly matching TRBD2 (5 bases). V lost 6 bases and J 6 bases, leaving 15 bases between the germline ends. The V gene's germline CDR1 is ENHRY and CDR2 SYGVKD. CDR3 size: 14 residues. Here the CDR3 reads CAIRISTRPNEQFF. CDR3 DNA sequence: TGTGCCATCAGAATTTCTACTAGGCCCAATGAGCAGTTCTTC.

This chain connects TRBV20-1 to TRBJ2-5; D is unresolved. V lost 5 bases and J lost 5, with 9 bases in between. Germline V gene data show CDR1 as DFQATT and CDR2 as SNEGSKA (reference sequence). The CDR3 covers 11 residues. CDR3 residues: CSAPILETQYF. CDR3 in DNA: TGCAGTGCTCCTATACTGGAGACCCAGTACTTC.

The sample holds a few counts of this clone. The chain combines TRBV28 with TRBJ2-7; D is unresolved. V was clipped by 3 bases and J by 7 bases, with 7 bases between them. The CDR3 consists of 11 residues. In germline, CDR1 is MDHEN, CDR2 SYDVKM. The CDR3 sequence is CASSFRREQYF. For the CDR3, the DNA is TGTGCCAGCAGTTTTCGTAGGGAGCAGTACTTC.

The chain couples TRBV20-1 to TRBJ2-3; no definite D call. Between the trimmed V and J ends, which lost 4 bases and 5 bases, there was a span of 4 bases. Germline V CDR1 and CDR2: DFQATT, SNEGSKA (reference sequence). The CDR3 sequence is 10 residues long. The CDR3 loop is CSATEDTQYF. The DNA for the CDR3 is TGCAGTGCTACAGAAGATACGCAGTATTTT.